This T cell receptor (beta chain) was documented in a study of T cells after yellow fever vaccination. Broader study findings: Once the booster was given, most primary-vaccination clones reappeared, at over 95% for CD4 and approximately 88% for CD8. CD4 and CD8 compartments shared a small share of clonotypes.

In TCRdb, the 5' RACE reads were re-called with MiXCR into one record per CDR3 protein. The repertoire holds about 230,000 distinct CDR3 sequences, with less than 7.5% as singletons. This clonotype was picked up many times. The antigen remains unidentified. The source material was CD4+ T cells sorted from PBMCs, sampled on the day of the yellow fever booster vaccination. The receptor comes from a man aged 30-40 years who received the YFV17D yellow fever vaccine.

Written as DNA, the CDR3 is TGCAGTGCTAGAGACCCACTAGCGGGAGGATCCGAGCAGTACTTC. Amino acid sequence: CSARDPLAGGSEQYF. This chain connects TRBV20-1 to TRBJ2-7; 12 nucleotides line up with TRBD2. The CDR3 runs to 15 residues. V dropped 0 bases and J dropped 6; count of bases not matched to a gene: 6. Germline lookup yields CDR1 DFQATT and CDR2 SNEGSKA (reference sequence).